This T cell receptor (beta chain) was observed in a study of human T cells and chemical hapten exposure. Whole-study context: Weekly scalp doses of diphenylcyclopropenone were given to patients during the approximately 25-week study.

Time point defined: patch test 2, 6 weeks after DPC sensitization. As for treatment: therapeutic diphenylcyclopropenone sensitization with weekly scalp DPC. Separate cDNA molecules received unique molecular identifiers, which the library attached to them. A single record per CDR3 protein comes from TCRdb applying MiXCR to the RACE reads. The sample gives approximately 89,000 distinct CDR3 sequences, 6.5% to 8.5% of which show up once; 1.3% is in the top ten. The sample holds many counts of this clonotype. This CDR3 comprises 14 residues. With 6 bases clipped from V and 5 bases from J, the junction kept 5 bases outside the gene matches. The V gene's germline CDR1 is MNHNY and CDR2 SVGAGI (reference sequence).

The chain links TRBV6-6 to TRBJ2-5; 11 positions match TRBD2. This material consisted of whole blood, taken in connection with sensitization to the hapten diphenylcyclopropenone (DPC). This TCR was sampled from a woman younger than 45 with alopecia areata. Some clones in this sample may be carry-over from other donors' samples. CDR3 sequence reads: CASSLAGGDETQYF. The CDR3 DNA reads as TGTGCCAGCAGCTTAGCGGGGGGGGATGAGACCCAGTACTTC.